This entry describes one T cell receptor (beta chain). Under the authors' procedure: Researchers report that nucleated cell counts were estimated from reference gene primer amplification. Sequencing was performed with immunoSEQ multiplex PCR; in TCRdb, only in-frame clones are kept and a portion is missing. V, J and clone size are taken as reported in that table, and D and trimming were inferred from the DNA itself. The data show over 150,000 clones, with 87% seen just once and about 3.9% held by the top ten. This sample is part of a study of blood T cell repertoires in COVID-19. Study-wide context: There were acute and convalescent COVID-19 samples, and they came from the United States, Italy and Spain.

Germline V lookup: CDR1 KGHDR, CDR2 SFDVKD. The CDR3 covers 17 residues. With 2 bases clipped from V and 2 bases from J, the junction kept 9 bases outside the gene matches. The source of this sequence is a woman aged 55-69 years who had recovered from COVID-19. This chain connects TRBV24-1 to TRBJ2-3; 7 bases line up with TRBD1. Sample: peripheral blood. For the CDR3, the DNA is TGTGCCACCAGTGATTCTCGTAGGGGGCTCCACACAGATACGCAGTATTTT. This translates into CATSDSRRGLHTDTQYF.